This TCR beta chain was sequenced during a study of metastatic and nonmetastatic thyroid tumors (TCRdb year 2020). Regarding the study in general: Repertoires from peripheral blood and from tumor or nodule tissue samples of malignant and benign thyroid patients were compared.

Before undergoing thyroid surgery, none of the patients had been given any kind of treatment. Using T-cell receptor beta sequencing, the study looked back at clinical samples from patients collected from about 2011 to 2018. This clone was counted at least ten times. Its antigen is currently not known. No much larger clone is present one base from it, and per-base qualities are unavailable. Counted from cysteine to phenylalanine, this CDR3 has 13 amino acids. The kept DNA is CDR3 alone, 39 bases in frame from the first base. V is shortened by 9 bases, J by 4 bases, and the region joining them spans 15 bases. CDR1 and CDR2, per the germline V gene (reference sequence), are MNHEY and SMNVEV. The library was built by means of PCR. Sequencing used an Illumina HiSeq 4000. High-throughput sequencing was used to profile the TCR beta-chain CDR3 region of every patient. Processing in the source paper ran as follows. A classifier to discriminate distant-metastatic papillary thyroid cancer patients was built from CDR3 differences across clinicopathological groups. The Shannon index was used to assess repertoire diversity, and the Morisita-Horn index was used to assess tumor-blood repertoire similarity. TCRdb trimmed the raw reads at Q25, called clones with MiXCR and kept productive beta chains. The V and J calls were determined by TCRdb, not by the authors. This sample has 15,000 to 20,000 clones in its table, and less than 20% of those were observed once. The ten biggest clones cover around 16% of the sample.

Study-level results and caveats: In both blood and tumor samples, malignant tumors were reported to have significantly higher TCR beta diversity than benign nodules.

The chain was built from TRBV27 and TRBJ2-5; the D gene assignment is perhaps TRBD1 or TRBD2, with each matching 6 bases. The receptor was isolated from a female donor with papillary thyroid cancer or a benign thyroid nodule (not recorded which). Some clones in this sample may be carry-over from other donors' samples. Sequencing was performed on blood. The base sequence is TGTGCCAGTCGGGGGCTGATTTTAGAGACCCAGTACTTC. Its translation reads: CASRGLILETQYF.